This TCR beta chain was captured by sequencing in a study of shared clonotypes between healthy human individuals. The study's findings and limits: Between a handful of donors, naive CD4 clonotypes were shared at a level of approximately 5%.

Per germline, CDR1 MNHEY and CDR2 SVGAGI. The J segment lost 4 bases and the V segment lost 6 bases, leaving 6 bases of the junction unmatched. The CDR3 runs 15 residues. The authors' processing: Junction-only immunoSEQ data arrived without quality scores, meaning filtering differed. Produced via immunoSEQ multiplex PCR; TCRdb's table is partial and in-frame only. For V, J and clone size, that table is used; D and trimming come from the DNA. The sample lists roughly 760,000 clones, around 74% occurring once. Into CD45RA+ naive and CD45RA-negative memory subsets, the CD4+ cells were split. This clone appeared a single time. Antigen specificity is unknown.

The TCR comes from a woman in her thirties in good health. This chain uses TRBV6-5 with TRBJ2-2; 9 bases align to TRBD2. Specimen: memory CD4+ T cells sorted from blood. Subset here: CD45RA-negative fraction. Written as DNA, the CDR3 is TGTGCCAGCAGAGAGCGGGAGGAAGGCACCGGGGAGCTGTTTTTT. The encoded protein is CASREREEGTGELFF.